This T cell receptor (beta chain) was documented in a study of T cells in Graves' hyperthyroidism and ophthalmopathy. Amplified TCR beta CDR3 regions came from RNA transcripts. The TCR CDR3 was amplified in a first-round RT-PCR using the HTBI primer set. TCRdb passed the multiplex PCR reads through MiXCR, listing each CDR3 protein once. The top ten hold approximately 8.4% of the sample, which has some 720,000 distinct CDR3 sequences, 15% to 20% seen once. This clonotype was seen at least ten times. Germline V gene data show CDR1 as SGHDN and CDR2 as FVKESK. V trimming: 4 bases; J trimming: 9 bases; junction bases outside the gene matches: 8. The CDR3 consists of 15 residues.

The J gene is TRBJ2-1, the V gene TRBV14; 11 bases agree with TRBD2. The sequenced sample was blood. The receptor was isolated from a man aged 18 to 29 with Graves' hyperthyroidism. For the CDR3, the DNA is TGTGCCAGCAGCCGGATAACTAGCGGGAGAAGTGAGCAGTTCTTC. Protein sequence: CASSRITSGRSEQFF.